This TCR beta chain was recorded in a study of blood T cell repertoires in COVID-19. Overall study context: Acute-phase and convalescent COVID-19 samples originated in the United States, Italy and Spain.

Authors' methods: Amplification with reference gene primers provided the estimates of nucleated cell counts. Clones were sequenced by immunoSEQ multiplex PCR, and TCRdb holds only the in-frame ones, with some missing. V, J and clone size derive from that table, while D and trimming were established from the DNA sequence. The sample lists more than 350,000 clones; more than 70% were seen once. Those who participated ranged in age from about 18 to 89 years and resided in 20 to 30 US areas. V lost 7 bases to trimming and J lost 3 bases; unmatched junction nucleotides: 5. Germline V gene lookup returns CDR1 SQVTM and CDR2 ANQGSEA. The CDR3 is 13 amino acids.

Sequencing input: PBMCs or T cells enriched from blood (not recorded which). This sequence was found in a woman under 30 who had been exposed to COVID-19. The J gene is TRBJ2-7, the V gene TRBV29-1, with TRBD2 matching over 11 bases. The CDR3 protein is CSALAGGDYEQYF. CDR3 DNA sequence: TGCAGCGCCCTAGCGGGGGGAGACTACGAGCAGTACTTC.